The 3 T cell receptor beta chains presented below share a single source sample, sequenced in a study of blood T cells in healthy people across ages. Combining a sample-barcoded 5' primer with a J-beta primer mix, a second PCR ran for about 7 to 12 cycles. TCRdb ran MiXCR on the 5' RACE reads and lists one entry per CDR3 protein. The sample includes fewer than 900,000 distinct CDR3 sequences, under 40% of them seen just once. What was sequenced was blood. The receptor set was obtained from a man aged 18 to 29 in good health.

The CDR3 coding sequence is TGTGCCAGCAGCCAAGATGTAGGGCCAGTCAGGCCCCACTTT. Residues: CASSQDVGPVRPHF. This chain connects TRBV14 to TRBJ1-6; D not resolved. The germline V gene encodes CDR1 SGHDN and CDR2 FVKESK. This CDR3 comprises 14 residues. V lost 0 bases, J lost 18 bases, and 18 bases lay in between. Full variable domain (outside the CDR3, taken from reference TRBV14 and TRBJ1-6): EAGVTQFPSHSVIEKGQTVTLRCDPISGHDNLYWYRRVMGKEIKFLLHFVKESKQDESGMPNNRFLAERTGGTYSTLKVQPAELEDSGVYFCASSQDVGPVRPHFGNGTRLTVT.

The chain employs TRBV5-5 and TRBJ2-1; 9 nucleotides match TRBD2. CDR3 length: 15 residues. V lost 4 bases to trimming and J lost 9 bases; unmatched junction nucleotides: 11. Germline V gene lookup returns CDR1 SGHKS and CDR2 YYEKEE (reference sequence). In DNA form, the CDR3 reads TGTGCCAGCAGCCCCCGGGGCGGGGGGGCCCTTGAGCAGTTCTTC. Its protein product is CASSPRGGGALEQFF. Together with reference TRBV5-5 and TRBJ2-1, the CDR3 gives the full variable domain: DAGVTQSPTHLIKTRGQQVTLRCSPISGHKSVSWYQQVLGQGPQFIFQYYEKEERGRGNFPDRFSARQFPNYSSELNVNALLLGDSALYLCASSPRGGGALEQFFGPGTRLTVL.

The chain's CDR3 is CASTRQDEQYF. CDR3 nucleotides: TGTGCCAGCACTCGGCAGGACGAGCAGTACTTC. This rearrangement joins TRBV6-2 or TRBV6-3 to TRBJ2-7, with D uncertain. The CDR3 covers 11 residues. Trimming stripped 7 bases from V and 5 bases from J, with 9 bases between. Germline loops: CDR1 MNHEY, CDR2 SVGEGT.